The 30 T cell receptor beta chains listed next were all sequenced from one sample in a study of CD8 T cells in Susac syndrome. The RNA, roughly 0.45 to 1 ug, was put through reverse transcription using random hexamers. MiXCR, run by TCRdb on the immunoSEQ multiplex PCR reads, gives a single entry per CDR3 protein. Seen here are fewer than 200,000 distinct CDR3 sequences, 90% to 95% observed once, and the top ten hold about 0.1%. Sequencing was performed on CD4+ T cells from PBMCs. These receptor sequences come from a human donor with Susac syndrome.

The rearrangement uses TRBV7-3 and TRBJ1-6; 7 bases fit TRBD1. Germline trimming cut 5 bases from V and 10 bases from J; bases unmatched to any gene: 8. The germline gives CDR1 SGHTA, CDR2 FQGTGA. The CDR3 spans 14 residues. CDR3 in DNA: TGTGCCAGCAGCGCCACAGGGGCAGGGTCACCCCTCCACTTT. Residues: CASSATGAGSPLHF.

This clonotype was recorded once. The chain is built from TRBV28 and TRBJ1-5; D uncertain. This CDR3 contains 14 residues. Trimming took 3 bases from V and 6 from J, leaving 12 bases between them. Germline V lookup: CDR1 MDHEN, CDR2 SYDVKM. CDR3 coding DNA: TGTGCCAGCAGTTTGGGGTTATTAGGTCAGCCCCAGCATTTT. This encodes CASSLGLLGQPQHF.

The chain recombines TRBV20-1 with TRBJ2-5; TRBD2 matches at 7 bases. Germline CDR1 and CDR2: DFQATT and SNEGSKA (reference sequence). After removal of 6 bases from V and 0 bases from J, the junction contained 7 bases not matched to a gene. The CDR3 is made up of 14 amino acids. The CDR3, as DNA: TGCAGTGCCCCGAAAACTAGCGACCAAGAGACCCAGTACTTC. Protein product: CSAPKTSDQETQYF.

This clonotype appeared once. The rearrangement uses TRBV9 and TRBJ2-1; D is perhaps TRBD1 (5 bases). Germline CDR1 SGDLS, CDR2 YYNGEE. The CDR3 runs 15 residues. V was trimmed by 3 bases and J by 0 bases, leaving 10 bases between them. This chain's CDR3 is CASSAYRSSYNEQFF. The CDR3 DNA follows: TGTGCCAGCAGCGCCTACAGGAGCTCCTACAATGAGCAGTTCTTC.

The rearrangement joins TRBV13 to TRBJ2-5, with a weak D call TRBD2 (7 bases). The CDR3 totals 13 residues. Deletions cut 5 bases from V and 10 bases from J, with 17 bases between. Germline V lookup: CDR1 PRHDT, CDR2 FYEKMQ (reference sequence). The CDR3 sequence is CASSPTWGGGQYF. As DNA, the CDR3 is TGTGCCAGCAGCCCTACCTGGGGAGGGGGCCAGTACTTC.

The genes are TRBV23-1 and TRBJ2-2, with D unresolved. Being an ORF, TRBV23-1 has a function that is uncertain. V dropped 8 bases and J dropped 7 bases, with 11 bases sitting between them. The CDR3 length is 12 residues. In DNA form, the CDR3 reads TGCGCCAGCGTGACTCTGGACGGGGAGCTGTTTTTT. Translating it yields CASVTLDGELFF.

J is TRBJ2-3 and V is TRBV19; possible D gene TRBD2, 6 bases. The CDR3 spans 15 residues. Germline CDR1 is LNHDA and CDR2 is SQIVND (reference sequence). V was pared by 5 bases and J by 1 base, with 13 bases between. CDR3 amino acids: CASSDRGARTDTQYF. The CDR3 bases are TGTGCCAGTAGTGATCGCGGGGCACGCACAGATACGCAGTATTTT.

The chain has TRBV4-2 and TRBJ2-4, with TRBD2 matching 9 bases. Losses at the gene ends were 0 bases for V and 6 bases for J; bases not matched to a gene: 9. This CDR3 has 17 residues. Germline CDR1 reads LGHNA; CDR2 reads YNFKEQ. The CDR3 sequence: CASSQDPGAGGRNIQYF. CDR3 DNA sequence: TGTGCCAGCAGCCAAGATCCGGGAGCGGGGGGTAGAAACATTCAGTACTTC.

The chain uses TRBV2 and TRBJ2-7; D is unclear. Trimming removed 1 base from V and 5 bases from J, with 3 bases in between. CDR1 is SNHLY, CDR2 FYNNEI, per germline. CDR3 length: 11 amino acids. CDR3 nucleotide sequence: TGTGCCAGCAGTGAAGGGCACGAGCAGTACTTC. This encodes CASSEGHEQYF. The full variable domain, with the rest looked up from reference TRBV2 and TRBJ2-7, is EPEVTQTPSHQVTQMGQEVILRCVPISNHLYFYWYRQILGQKVEFLVSFYNNEISEKSEIFDDQFSVERPDGSNFTLKIRSTKLEDSAMYFCASSEGHEQYFGPGTRLTVT.

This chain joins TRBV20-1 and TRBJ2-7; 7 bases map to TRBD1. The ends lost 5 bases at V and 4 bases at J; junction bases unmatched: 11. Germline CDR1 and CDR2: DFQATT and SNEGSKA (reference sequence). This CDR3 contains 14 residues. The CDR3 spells CSAAPPGQSYEQYF. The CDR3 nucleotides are TGCAGTGCTGCGCCGCCGGGACAGTCATACGAGCAGTACTTC.

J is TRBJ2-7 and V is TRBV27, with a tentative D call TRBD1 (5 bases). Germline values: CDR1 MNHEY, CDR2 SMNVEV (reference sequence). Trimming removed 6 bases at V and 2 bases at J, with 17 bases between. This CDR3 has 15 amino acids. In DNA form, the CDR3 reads TGTGCCAGCAGCCCAGCAGGGTTTGGGACCTACGAGCAGTACTTC. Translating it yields CASSPAGFGTYEQYF.

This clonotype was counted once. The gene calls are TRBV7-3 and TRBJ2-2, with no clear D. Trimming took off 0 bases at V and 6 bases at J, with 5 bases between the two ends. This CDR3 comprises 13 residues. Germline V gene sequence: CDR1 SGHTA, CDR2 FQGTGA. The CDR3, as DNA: TGTGCCAGCAGCTTAACGCTAGCCGGGGAGCTGTTTTTT. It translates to CASSLTLAGELFF.

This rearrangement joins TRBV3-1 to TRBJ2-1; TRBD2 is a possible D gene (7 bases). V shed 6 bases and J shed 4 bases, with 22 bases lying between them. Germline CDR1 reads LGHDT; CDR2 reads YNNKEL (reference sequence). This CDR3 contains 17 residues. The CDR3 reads CASRGGAGAQFYNEQFF. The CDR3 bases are TGTGCCAGCAGGGGAGGGGCGGGGGCCCAATTTTACAATGAGCAGTTCTTC.

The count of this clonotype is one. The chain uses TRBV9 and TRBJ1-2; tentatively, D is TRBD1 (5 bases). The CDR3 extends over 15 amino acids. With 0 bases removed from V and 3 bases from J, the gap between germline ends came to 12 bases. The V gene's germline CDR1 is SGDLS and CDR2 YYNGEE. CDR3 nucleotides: TGTGCCAGCAGCGTAGGGGGCTCTAGCGACTATGGCTACACCTTC. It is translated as CASSVGGSSDYGYTF.

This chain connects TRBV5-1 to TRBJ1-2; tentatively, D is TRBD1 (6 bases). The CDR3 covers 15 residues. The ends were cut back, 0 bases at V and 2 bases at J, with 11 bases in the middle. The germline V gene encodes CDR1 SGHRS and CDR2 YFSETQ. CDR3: CASSLGTTGNYGYTF. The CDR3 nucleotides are TGCGCCAGCAGCTTGGGGACTACAGGGAACTATGGCTACACCTTC.

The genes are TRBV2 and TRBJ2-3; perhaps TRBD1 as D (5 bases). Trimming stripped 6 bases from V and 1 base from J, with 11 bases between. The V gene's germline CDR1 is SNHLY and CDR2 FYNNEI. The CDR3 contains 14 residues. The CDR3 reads CASRLQGGTDTQYF. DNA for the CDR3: TGTGCCAGCAGGCTTCAGGGCGGCACAGATACGCAGTATTTT. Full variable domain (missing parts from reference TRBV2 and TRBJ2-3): EPEVTQTPSHQVTQMGQEVILRCVPISNHLYFYWYRQILGQKVEFLVSFYNNEISEKSEIFDDQFSVERPDGSNFTLKIRSTKLEDSAMYFCASRLQGGTDTQYFGPGTRLTVL.

The DNA for the CDR3 is TGTGCCACCAGCAGAGATTCTCGCAGGGACAATGGCTACACCTTC. This encodes CATSRDSRRDNGYTF. V and J are TRBV15 and TRBJ1-2; D may be TRBD1 (6 bases). This CDR3 is 15 amino acids long. V was shortened by 0 bases and J by 6 bases, with 14 bases between the two germline ends. CDR1 is LNHNV, CDR2 YYDKDF, per germline (reference sequence).

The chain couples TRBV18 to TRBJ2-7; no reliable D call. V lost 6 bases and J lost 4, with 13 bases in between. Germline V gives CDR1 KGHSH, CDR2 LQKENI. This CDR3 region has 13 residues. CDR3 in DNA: TGTGCCAGCTCCAATGCATTGCAGTACGAGCAGTACTTC. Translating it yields CASSNALQYEQYF.

This CDR3 reads CASSFGDTQYF. CDR3 coding DNA: TGTGCCAGCAGTTTTGGAGATACGCAGTATTTT. The genes are TRBV12-3 or TRBV12-4 and TRBJ2-3, with D hard to call. Trimming took off 3 bases at V and 5 bases at J, with 3 bases between the two ends. The CDR3 totals 11 residues.

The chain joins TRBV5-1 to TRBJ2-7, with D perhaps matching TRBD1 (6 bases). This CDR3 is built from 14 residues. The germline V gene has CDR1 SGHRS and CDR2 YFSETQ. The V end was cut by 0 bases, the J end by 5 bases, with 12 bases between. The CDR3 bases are TGCGCCAGCAGCTTGGCAACAGGGTGGGACGAGCAGTACTTC. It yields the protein CASSLATGWDEQYF.

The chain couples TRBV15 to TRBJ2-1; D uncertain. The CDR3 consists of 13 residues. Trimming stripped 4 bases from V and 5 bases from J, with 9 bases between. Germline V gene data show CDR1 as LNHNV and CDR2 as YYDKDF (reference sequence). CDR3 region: CATSMVRDNEQFF. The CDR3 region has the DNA TGTGCCACCAGCATGGTTCGGGACAATGAGCAGTTCTTC. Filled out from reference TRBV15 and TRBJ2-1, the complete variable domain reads DAMVIQNPRYQVTQFGKPVTLSCSQTLNHNVMYWYQQKSSQAPKLLFHYYDKDFNNEADTPDNFQSRRPNTSFCFLDIRSPGLGDTAMYLCATSMVRDNEQFFGPGTRLTVL.

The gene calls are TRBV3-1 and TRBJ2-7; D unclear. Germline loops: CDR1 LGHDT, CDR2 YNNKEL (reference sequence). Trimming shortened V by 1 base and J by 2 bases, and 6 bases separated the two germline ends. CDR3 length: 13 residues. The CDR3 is CASSQGPAYEQYF. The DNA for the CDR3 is TGTGCCAGCAGCCAAGGACCGGCCTACGAGCAGTACTTC.

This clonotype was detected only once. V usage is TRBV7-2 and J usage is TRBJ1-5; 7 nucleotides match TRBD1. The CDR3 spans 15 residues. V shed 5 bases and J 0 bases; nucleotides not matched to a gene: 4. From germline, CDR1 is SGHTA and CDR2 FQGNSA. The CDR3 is CASSRDSYSNQPQHF. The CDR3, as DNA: TGTGCCAGCAGCCGGGACAGCTATAGCAATCAGCCCCAGCATTTT.

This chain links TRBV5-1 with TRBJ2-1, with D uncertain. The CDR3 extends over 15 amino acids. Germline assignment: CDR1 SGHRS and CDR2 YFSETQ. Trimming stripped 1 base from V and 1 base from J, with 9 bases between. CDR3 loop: CASSLYPESYNEQFF. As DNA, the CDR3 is TGCGCCAGCAGCTTGTACCCAGAGTCCTACAATGAGCAGTTCTTC.

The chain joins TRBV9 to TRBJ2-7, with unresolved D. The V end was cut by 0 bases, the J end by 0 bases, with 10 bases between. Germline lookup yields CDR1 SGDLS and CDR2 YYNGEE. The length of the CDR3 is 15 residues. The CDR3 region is CASSVDARPSYEQYF. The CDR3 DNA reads TGTGCCAGCAGCGTAGACGCCCGACCCTCCTACGAGCAGTACTTC.

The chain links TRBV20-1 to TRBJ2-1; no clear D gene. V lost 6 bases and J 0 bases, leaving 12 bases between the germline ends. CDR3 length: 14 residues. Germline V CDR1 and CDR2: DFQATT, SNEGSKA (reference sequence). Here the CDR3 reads CSASRRSSYNEQFF. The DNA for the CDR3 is TGCAGTGCCAGCCGGCGGAGCTCCTACAATGAGCAGTTCTTC.

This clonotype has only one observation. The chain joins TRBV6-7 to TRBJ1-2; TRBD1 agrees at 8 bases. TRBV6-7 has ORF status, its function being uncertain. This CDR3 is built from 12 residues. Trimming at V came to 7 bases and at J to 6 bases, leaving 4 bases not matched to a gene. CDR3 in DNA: TGTGCCAGCACTCTGGACAGGGATGGCTACACCTTC. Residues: CASTLDRDGYTF.

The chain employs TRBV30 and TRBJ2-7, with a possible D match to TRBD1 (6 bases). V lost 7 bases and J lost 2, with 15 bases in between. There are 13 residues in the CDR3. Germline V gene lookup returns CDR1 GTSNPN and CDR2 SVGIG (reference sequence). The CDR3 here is CASATGSPYEQYF. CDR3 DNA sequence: TGTGCCTCCGCTACAGGGTCCCCCTACGAGCAGTACTTC.

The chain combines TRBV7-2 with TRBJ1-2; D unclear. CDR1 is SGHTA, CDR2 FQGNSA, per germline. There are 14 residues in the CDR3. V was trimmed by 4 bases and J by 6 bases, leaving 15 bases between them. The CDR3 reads CASSSYQPGDGYTF. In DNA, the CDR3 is TGTGCCAGCAGCTCCTACCAACCTGGGGATGGCTACACCTTC. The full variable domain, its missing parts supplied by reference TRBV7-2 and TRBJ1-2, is GAGVSQSPSNKVTEKGKDVELRCDPISGHTALYWYRQSLGQGLEFLIYFQGNSAPDKSGLPSDRFSAERTGGSVSTLTIQRTQQEDSAVYLCASSSYQPGDGYTFGSGTRLTVV.

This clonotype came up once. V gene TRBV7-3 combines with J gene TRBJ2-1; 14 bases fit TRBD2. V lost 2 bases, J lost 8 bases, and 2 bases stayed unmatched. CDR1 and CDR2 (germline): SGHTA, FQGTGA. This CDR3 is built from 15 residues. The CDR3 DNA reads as TGTGCCAGCAGCTTAGGACTAGCGGGAGGCCATGAGCAGTTCTTC. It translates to CASSLGLAGGHEQFF.